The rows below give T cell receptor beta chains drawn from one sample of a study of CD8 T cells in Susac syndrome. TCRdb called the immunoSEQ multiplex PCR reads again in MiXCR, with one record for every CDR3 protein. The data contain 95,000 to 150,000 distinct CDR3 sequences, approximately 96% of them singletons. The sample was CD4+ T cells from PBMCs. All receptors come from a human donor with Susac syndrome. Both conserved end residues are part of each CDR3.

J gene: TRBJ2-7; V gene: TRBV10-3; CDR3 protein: CAISAVAGGGYEQYF
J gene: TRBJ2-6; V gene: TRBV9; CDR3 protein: CASSVAVGANVLTF
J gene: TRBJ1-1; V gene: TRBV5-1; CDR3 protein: CASSDRVNTEAFF
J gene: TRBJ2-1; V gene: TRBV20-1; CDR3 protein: CSARVQAGDNEQFF
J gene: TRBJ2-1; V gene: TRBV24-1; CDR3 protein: CATSVGTSGTNEQFF
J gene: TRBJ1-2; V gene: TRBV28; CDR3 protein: CASSPNPENYGYTF
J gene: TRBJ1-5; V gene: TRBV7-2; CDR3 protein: CASSPGTGGQPQHF
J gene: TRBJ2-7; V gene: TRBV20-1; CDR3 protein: CSVVTSGRNEQYF
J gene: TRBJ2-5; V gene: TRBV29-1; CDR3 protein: CSVATGRAGETQYF
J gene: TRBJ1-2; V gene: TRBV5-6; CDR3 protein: CASSLDRGSGYTF
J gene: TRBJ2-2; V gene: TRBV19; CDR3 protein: CASQGQGGSGELFF
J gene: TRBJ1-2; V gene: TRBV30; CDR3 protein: CAWIRDIGYGYTF
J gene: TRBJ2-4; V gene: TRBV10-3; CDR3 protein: CAISAGQGRDIQYF
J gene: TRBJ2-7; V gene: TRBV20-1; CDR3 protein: CSAKGRSTYEQYF
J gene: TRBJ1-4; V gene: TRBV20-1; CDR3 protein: CSARAGGVTNEKLFF
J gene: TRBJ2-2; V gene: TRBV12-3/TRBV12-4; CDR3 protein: CASTASGSTGELFF
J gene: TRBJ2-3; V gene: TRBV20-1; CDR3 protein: CSASLRGFSWGTDTQYF
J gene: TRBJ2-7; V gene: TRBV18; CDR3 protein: CASSPLRQGAGEQYF
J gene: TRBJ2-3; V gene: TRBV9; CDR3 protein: CASSVGQRGADTQYF
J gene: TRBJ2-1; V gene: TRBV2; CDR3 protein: CASSDLAGVYNEQFF
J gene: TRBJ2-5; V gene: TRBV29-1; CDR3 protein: CSVEGRQASQETQYF
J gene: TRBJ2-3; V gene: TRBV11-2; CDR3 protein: CASSLWGTDTQYF
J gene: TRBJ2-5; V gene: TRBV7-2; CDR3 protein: CASSFVETQYF
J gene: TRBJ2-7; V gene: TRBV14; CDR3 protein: CASSQDSAAGSYEQYF
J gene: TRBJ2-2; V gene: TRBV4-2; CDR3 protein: CASSQKSEGTSGVLAGELFF
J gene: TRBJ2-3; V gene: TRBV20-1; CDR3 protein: CSALLGSRTDTQYF
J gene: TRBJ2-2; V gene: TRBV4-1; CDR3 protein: CASSQNPDSPGAGELFF
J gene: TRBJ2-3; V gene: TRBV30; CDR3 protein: CAWSRQGLSTDTQYF
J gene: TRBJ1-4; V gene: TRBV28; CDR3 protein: CASGNEKLFF
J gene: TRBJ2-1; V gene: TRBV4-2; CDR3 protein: CASSQGGDYNEQFF
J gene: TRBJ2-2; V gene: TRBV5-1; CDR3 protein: CASSWGTSALNTGELFF
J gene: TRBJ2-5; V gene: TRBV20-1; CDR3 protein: CSAPLQETQYF
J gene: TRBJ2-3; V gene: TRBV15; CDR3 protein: CATSRDVGTDTQYF
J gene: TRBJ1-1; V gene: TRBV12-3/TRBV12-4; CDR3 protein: CASRRWGSTEAFF
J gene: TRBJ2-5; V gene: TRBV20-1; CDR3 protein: CRGAGGGETQYF
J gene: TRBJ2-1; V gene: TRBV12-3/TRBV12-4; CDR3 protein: CASSLRGSRPHEQFF
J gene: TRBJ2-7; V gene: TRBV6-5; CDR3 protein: CASSTRTQQYF
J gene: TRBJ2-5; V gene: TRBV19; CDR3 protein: CASSIGDRVPQETQYF
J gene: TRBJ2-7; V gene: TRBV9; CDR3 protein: CASSVDPGNSYEQYF
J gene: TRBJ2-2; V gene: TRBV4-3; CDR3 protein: CASSQDPPGKKTGELFF
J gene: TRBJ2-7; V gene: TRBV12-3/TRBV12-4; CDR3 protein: CASSLGLSTYEQYF
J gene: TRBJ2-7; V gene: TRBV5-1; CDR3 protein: CASRPGTVSSYEQYF
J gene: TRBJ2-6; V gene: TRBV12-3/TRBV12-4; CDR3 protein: CASRENSGANVLTF
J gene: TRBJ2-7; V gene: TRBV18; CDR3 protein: CASSSTRDRAYEQYF